This T cell receptor (beta chain) is drawn from a study of blood T cells in healthy people across ages. Germline V gene lookup returns CDR1 MNHEY and CDR2 SVGAGI. With 6 bases removed from V and 0 bases from J, the gap between germline ends came to 15 bases. The CDR3 consists of 15 residues. Notes on the study in general: Fewer expanded clones and more diversity marked long-lived versus aged donors.

Points on this clonotype: The antigen is unknown.

Primers used in a second PCR of about 7 to 12 cycles were a sample-barcoded 5' primer and a J-beta primer mix. Via MiXCR, TCRdb re-called the 5' RACE reads, giving one row per CDR3 protein. The sample contains roughly 800,000 distinct CDR3 sequences, approximately 35% of which appear only once. The material sequenced was blood. The rearrangement uses TRBV6-5 and TRBJ2-7; D may be TRBD2 (5 bases). This clonotype was sampled from a man younger than 30 in good health. The CDR3: CASRRNGDNSYEQYF. CDR3 DNA sequence: TGTGCCAGCAGGAGAAACGGGGATAACTCCTACGAGCAGTACTTC.